Below are 27 T cell receptor beta chains sequenced from a single sample in a study of T cells in Graves' hyperthyroidism and ophthalmopathy. Amplification of TCR beta CDR3 regions was performed using RNA transcripts as template. The TCR CDR3 first-round RT-PCR relied on the HTBI primer set. TCRdb re-analysed the multiplex PCR reads in MiXCR, keeping a single row per CDR3 protein. This table holds approximately 400,000 distinct CDR3 sequences, more than 13% found once. What was sequenced was blood. The receptors here all came from a man aged 45-65 years with Graves' ophthalmopathy.

This clonotype was detected only a few times. Just one base apart from a much larger clone, this may be a read error. The chain has TRBV6-1 and TRBJ2-5; D gene uncertain. The germline V and J ends were trimmed by 8 bases and 6 bases, with 4 bases remaining between them. The CDR3 consists of 9 residues. The germline V gene encodes CDR1 MNHNS and CDR2 SASEGT. The CDR3 region has the DNA TGTGCCAGCGGGCAGACCCAGTACTTC. Its protein is CASGQTQYF.

The sample holds many counts of this clonotype. The genes are TRBV18 and TRBJ2-3; no firm D call. The CDR3 extends over 13 amino acids. The V gene's germline CDR1 is KGHSH and CDR2 LQKENI. V lost 2 bases and J 3 bases, leaving 6 bases between the germline ends. CDR3 sequence: CASSPARTDTQYF. The CDR3 bases are TGTGCCAGCTCACCAGCCAGAACAGATACGCAGTATTTT.

J is TRBJ2-7 and V is TRBV2; 12 bases agree with TRBD2. Germline loops: CDR1 SNHLY, CDR2 FYNNEI. J gave up 3 bases and V 8 bases, and 2 bases lay outside the gene matches. CDR3 length: 13 amino acids. CDR3 in amino acids: CASRLAGDYEQYF. For the CDR3, the DNA is TGTGCCAGCCGACTAGCGGGGGACTACGAGCAGTACTTC.

This clonotype appeared a few times. The CDR3 DNA is TGTGCCACCAGCTCACGGGACAGCGAGCAGTACTTC. Translation gives CATSSRDSEQYF. The rearrangement links TRBV15 to TRBJ2-7, with TRBD1 identical over 7 bases. This CDR3 spans 12 amino acids. With V trimmed by 5 bases and J by 6 bases, 4 bases remained unmatched. CDR1 LNHNV and CDR2 YYDKDF come from the germline V gene (reference sequence).

This clonotype was picked up many times. V gene TRBV3-1 combines with J gene TRBJ2-5; D possibly matches TRBD1 or TRBD2 (5 bases each). There are 15 residues in the CDR3. In germline, CDR1 is LGHDT, CDR2 YNNKEL (reference sequence). V lost 0 bases to trimming and J lost 9 bases, with 17 bases between them. The CDR3 coding sequence is TGTGCCAGCAGCCAAGAAGGGACCAACTTTCAGGCCCAGTACTTC. Amino acids: CASSQEGTNFQAQYF.

This clonotype has at least ten counts. The genes are TRBV11-2 and TRBJ2-1, with 7 bases fitting TRBD2. Germline V gives CDR1 SGHAT, CDR2 FQNNGV. The CDR3 contains 17 residues. With 1 base clipped from V and 5 bases from J, the junction kept 11 bases outside the gene matches. The CDR3 sequence: CASSLVTAGVLDNEQFF. The CDR3 DNA reads as TGTGCCAGCAGCTTAGTGACGGCGGGAGTTCTCGACAATGAGCAGTTCTTC.

There are a few counts of this clonotype. This chain uses TRBV20-1 with TRBJ2-2; D not certain. The CDR3 totals 12 residues. CDR1 DFQATT and CDR2 SNEGSKA come from the germline V gene (reference sequence). V lost 5 bases and J 8 bases, leaving 12 bases between the germline ends. This CDR3 reads CSARPGPGELFF. The CDR3 DNA reads TGCAGTGCTCGTCCCGGTCCTGGGGAGCTGTTTTTT.

The V gene is TRBV19, the J gene TRBJ2-3; 14 nucleotides agree with TRBD2. CDR1 is LNHDA and CDR2 is SQIVND in the germline V gene (reference sequence). This CDR3 is built from 20 residues. The V segment lost 5 bases and the J segment 4 bases; nucleotides outside the gene matches: 17. CDR3 sequence (DNA): TGTGCCAGTAGTGGCAAGCGAACCGGGACTAGCGGGAGATCGTCAGATACGCAGTATTTT. Its translation is CASSGKRTGTSGRSSDTQYF.

This clonotype was seen at least ten times. The chain uses TRBV19 and TRBJ1-2; 7 bases align to TRBD1. The germline V gene encodes CDR1 LNHDA and CDR2 SQIVND (reference sequence). J was trimmed by 2 bases and V by 4 bases; bases with no gene match: 4. This CDR3 spans 14 amino acids. The CDR3 region is CASSTRGQNYGYTF. The DNA of the CDR3 is TGTGCCAGTAGTACCAGGGGACAGAACTATGGCTACACCTTC.

This clonotype was observed a few times. The rearrangement uses TRBV29-1 and TRBJ2-7; 7 nucleotides agree with TRBD1. Germline trimming cut 0 bases from V and 2 bases from J; bases unmatched to any gene: 7. The CDR3 totals 15 residues. The germline gives CDR1 SQVTM, CDR2 ANQGSEA. The CDR3 protein is CSVEETGTETYEQYF. The CDR3, as DNA: TGCAGCGTTGAAGAAACCGGGACAGAGACCTACGAGCAGTACTTC.

This clonotype has only a few counts. V usage is TRBV19 and J usage is TRBJ1-5; 8 bases are a match to TRBD1. Unmatched junction bases numbered 6, after V lost 5 bases and J lost 3 bases. Germline-derived CDR1 and CDR2 are LNHDA and SQIVND (reference sequence). The CDR3 runs to 15 residues. CDR3: CASSSTGVINQPQHF. The CDR3 DNA is TGTGCCAGTAGTTCGACAGGGGTGATCAATCAGCCCCAGCATTTT.

The rearrangement uses TRBV29-1 and TRBJ2-7; D is tentatively TRBD1 or TRBD2 (6 bases each). This CDR3 has 15 amino acids. CDR1 is SQVTM and CDR2 is ANQGSEA in the germline V gene. Trimming took off 2 bases at V and 0 bases at J, with 14 bases between the two ends. The CDR3 sequence is CSVEIGGRNSYEQYF. Written as DNA, the CDR3 is TGCAGCGTTGAAATCGGGGGCCGAAACTCCTACGAGCAGTACTTC.

This chain joins TRBV7-9 and TRBJ1-3; the D gene is possibly TRBD1 (5 bases). V lost 8 bases to trimming and J lost 1 base, with 12 bases between them. Germline-derived CDR1 and CDR2 are SEHNR and FQNEAQ (reference sequence). The CDR3 consists of 14 residues. Written as DNA, the CDR3 is TGTGCCAGCGAAGAGGGGCTATCTGGAAACACCATATATTTT. It is translated as CASEEGLSGNTIYF. The full variable domain, rest sourced from reference TRBV7-9 and TRBJ1-3, is DTGVSQNPRHKITKRGQNVTFRCDPISEHNRLYWYRQTLGQGPEFLTYFQNEAQLEKSRLLSDRFSAERPKGSFSTLEIQRTEQGDSAMYLCASEEGLSGNTIYFGEGSWLTVV.

This clonotype was observed many times. The rearrangement links TRBV7-3 to TRBJ2-1, with 10 bases fitting TRBD2. V dropped 5 bases and J dropped 7; count of bases not matched to a gene: 11. This CDR3 has 16 amino acids. The germline CDR1 and CDR2 sequences are SGHTA and FQGTGA. CDR3 nucleotide sequence: TGTGCCAGCAGCCCGAAAACGAGCGGGAGGGTGAATGAGCAGTTCTTC. Translation gives CASSPKTSGRVNEQFF.

The chain links TRBV4-2 to TRBJ1-1; D is uncertain. Germline assignment: CDR1 LGHNA and CDR2 YNFKEQ. The CDR3 is 14 residues long. V gave up 0 bases and J gave up 5 bases, with 10 bases separating them. CDR3 residues: CASSQESGETEAFF. The CDR3 DNA follows: TGTGCCAGCAGCCAAGAGAGCGGGGAAACTGAAGCTTTCTTT.

This clonotype was counted ten times or more. J is TRBJ1-4 and V is TRBV30; 7 positions agree with TRBD1. The CDR3 is 13 amino acids. V lost 3 bases to trimming and J lost 5 bases; unmatched junction nucleotides: 3. CDR1 is GTSNPN, CDR2 SVGIG, per germline (reference sequence). The CDR3 bases are TGTGCCTGGAGCCCGGGACAGAATGAAAAACTGTTTTTT. It translates to CAWSPGQNEKLFF.

As concerns this clonotype: A single base separates this from a much larger clone, so it may be a read error. The genes are TRBV6-1 and TRBJ2-3; D not resolved. The CDR3 length is 14 residues. Germline V gene data show CDR1 as MNHNS and CDR2 as SASEGT. Trimming left V 4 bases short and J 5 bases short, with 13 bases between. The CDR3 bases are TGTGCCAGCAGTGGAGCAAGCAATAAAGATACGCAGTATTTT. It codes for CASSGASNKDTQYF.

The V gene is TRBV6-1, the J gene TRBJ2-6; the D is unclear. Trimming removed 7 bases from V and 0 bases from J, with 10 bases in between. The V gene's germline CDR1 is MNHNS and CDR2 SASEGT. CDR3 length: 15 residues. In nucleotides, the CDR3 is TGTGCCAGCACCGGAGACATCTCTGGGGCCAACGTCCTGACTTTC. Protein sequence: CASTGDISGANVLTF.

In this sample, this clonotype turned up many times. V and J are TRBV11-2 and TRBJ2-3; either TRBD1 or TRBD2 may supply D (5 bases each). The CDR3 extends over 18 amino acids. The V and J ends lost 6 bases and 0 bases respectively, with 22 bases between them. Germline V gene lookup returns CDR1 SGHAT and CDR2 FQNNGV. The CDR3 loop reads CASRVRDEGLPSTDTQYF. In DNA, the CDR3 is TGTGCCAGCAGAGTCCGGGACGAAGGCCTCCCTAGCACAGATACGCAGTATTTT.

This clonotype was seen repeatedly, ten times or more. The junction differs from germline at one of its ends, possibly a read error. The V and J genes are TRBV28 and TRBJ1-1; 9 bases fit TRBD1. Germline values: CDR1 MDHEN, CDR2 SYDVKM. CDR3 length: 13 amino acids. The CDR3 bases are TGTGCCGGCAGTACATCACAGGGGGCGAAAGCTTTCTTT. Translating gives CAGSTSQGAKAFF.

Only a few counts were recorded for this clonotype. V is TRBV6-2 or TRBV6-3 and J is TRBJ2-1; no reliable D call. The CDR3 covers 11 residues. Germline CDR1 and CDR2: MNHEY and SVGEGT. Trimming cost V 0 bases and J 14 bases, with 8 bases left between them. The CDR3 sequence: CASSYSGVEFF. The CDR3 nucleotides read TGTGCCAGCAGTTACTCAGGTGTGGAGTTCTTC.

This clonotype has ten or more counts. The chain couples TRBV27 to TRBJ2-5; D remains ambiguous. This CDR3 region has 17 residues. The V end was cut by 5 bases, the J end by 5 bases, with 24 bases between. Germline CDR1 and CDR2: MNHEY and SMNVEV (reference sequence). CDR3 sequence (DNA): TGTGCCAGCAGTCCACGGGCCGTACCCGGGTTCGACGAGACCCAGTACTTC. Translating gives CASSPRAVPGFDETQYF.

Ten or more counts support this clonotype. V usage is TRBV5-1 and J usage is TRBJ2-1; 9 nucleotides match TRBD2. The junction had 8 bases not matched to a gene; V was cut back by 3 bases and J by 7 bases. Germline lookup yields CDR1 SGHRS and CDR2 YFSETQ. The CDR3 is 15 residues long. The CDR3 here is CASSWLSGSMNEQFF. The CDR3 DNA sequence: TGCGCCAGCAGCTGGCTTAGCGGGAGTATGAATGAGCAGTTCTTC.

This clonotype was recorded many times. The CDR3 DNA reads as TGTGCCAGCAGTCCCCATGGTCAGCCCCAGCATTTT. It translates to CASSPHGQPQHF. V is TRBV12-3 or TRBV12-4 and J is TRBJ1-5; no definite D call. The CDR3 contains 12 residues. Trimming pared 5 bases from V and 6 bases from J, leaving 8 bases between.

This clonotype was seen more than once but under ten times. The V and J genes are TRBV19 and TRBJ2-7, with TRBD2 matching 13 bases. The CDR3 has 15 amino acids. Germline lookup yields CDR1 LNHDA and CDR2 SQIVND (reference sequence). V shed 3 bases, J shed 6 bases, and the junction held 5 bases outside the gene matches. CDR3 sequence: CASSIGLAGVSEQYF. DNA of the CDR3: TGTGCCAGTAGTATCGGACTAGCGGGAGTTAGCGAGCAGTACTTC.

This clonotype was picked up many times. V and J are TRBV20-1 and TRBJ2-1; TRBD2 matches at 13 bases. Germline lookup yields CDR1 DFQATT and CDR2 SNEGSKA (reference sequence). Trimming at V came to 5 bases and at J to 9 bases, leaving 7 bases not matched to a gene. CDR3 size: 14 residues. CDR3 nucleotide sequence: TGCAGTGCTCCCCGGACTAGCGGGAGTACTGAGCAGTTCTTC. It yields the protein CSAPRTSGSTEQFF.

This clonotype was detected a few times. The genes are TRBV2 and TRBJ2-1, with D possibly being TRBD2 (6 bases). The length of the CDR3 is 15 residues. The germline V and J ends were trimmed by 7 bases and 4 bases, with 17 bases remaining between them. Germline V CDR1 and CDR2: SNHLY, FYNNEI. The CDR3 nucleotides read TGTGCCAGCACCGTATCCCGGGACTTTTACAATGAGCAGTTCTTC. Amino acid sequence: CASTVSRDFYNEQFF.